The clone carrying this T cell receptor beta chain was found many times. TCRdb re-called the 5' RACE reads through MiXCR, storing one row per CDR3 protein. The sample includes 55,000 to 70,000 distinct CDR3 sequences, about 6.6% of them seen just once. This entry is derived from a study of spatial heterogeneity in lung cancer. Time point noted: sample taken at primary tumor resection. V was pared by 2 bases and J by 1 base, with 9 bases between. Per the germline V gene, CDR1 is SQVTM and CDR2 is ANQGSEA. The CDR3 is made up of 14 amino acids. The chain recombines TRBV29-1 with TRBJ2-1; no clear D gene. The starting material was PBMCs, obtained at surgery. This TCR was recovered from a female donor with early-stage non-small cell lung cancer. CDR3 protein: CSVEPSSSYNEQFF. Here the CDR3 DNA reads TGCAGCGTTGAACCGTCTTCTTCCTACAATGAGCAGTTCTTC.